The text below deals with one T cell receptor (beta chain). Other DNA sequences in this specimen translate into the identical CDR3. Measured with immunoSEQ multiplex PCR; TCRdb has only the in-frame clones, and not every one. The profile shows approximately 48,000 clones, 65% to 90% of them singletons. The CDR3 has 16 residues. CDR1 and CDR2 from the germline V gene are SEHNR and FQNEAQ (reference sequence). V lost 1 base and J lost 2, with 12 bases in between. These data belong to a study of glioma-infiltrating T cells after dendritic cell vaccination. The sequences come from blood, collected before dendritic cell vaccination. The receptor's source is a human donor with glioblastoma. The rearrangement joins TRBV7-9 to TRBJ1-5, with D perhaps matching TRBD1 (6 bases). CDR3: CASSLVGRGRNQPQHF. The CDR3 DNA is TGTGCCAGCAGCTTAGTGGGCAGGGGCCGCAATCAGCCCCAGCATTTT.